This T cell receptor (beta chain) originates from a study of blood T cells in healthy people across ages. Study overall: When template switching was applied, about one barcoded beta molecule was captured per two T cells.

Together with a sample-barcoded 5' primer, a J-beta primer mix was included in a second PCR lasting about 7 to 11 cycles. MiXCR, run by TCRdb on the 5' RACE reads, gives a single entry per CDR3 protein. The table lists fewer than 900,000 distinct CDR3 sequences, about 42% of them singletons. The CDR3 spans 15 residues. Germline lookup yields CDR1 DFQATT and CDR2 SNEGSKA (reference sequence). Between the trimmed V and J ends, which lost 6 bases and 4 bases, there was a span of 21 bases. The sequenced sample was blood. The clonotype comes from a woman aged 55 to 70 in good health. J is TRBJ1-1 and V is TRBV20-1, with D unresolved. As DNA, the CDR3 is TGCAGTGCCCGGAGGAGTGGGGTCGTTGGCACTGAAGCTTTCTTT. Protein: CSARRSGVVGTEAFF.